The 23 T cell receptor beta chains reported below all come from one sample, sequenced in a study of blood T cell repertoires in COVID-19. This table comes from immunoSEQ multiplex PCR, and its TCRdb copy is limited to in-frame clones, with some not included. The table includes about 52,000 clones, approximately 85% detected once. Sequencing was carried out using peripheral blood. Receptors originate from a human donor in a cohort sampled during active COVID-19.

The chain couples TRBV5-4 to TRBJ2-7; 12 positions agree with TRBD2. Trimming took 4 bases from V and 2 from J; bases not matched to a gene: 7. The CDR3 extends over 16 amino acids. Germline CDR1 is SGHNT and CDR2 is YYREEE (reference sequence). The DNA of the CDR3 is TGTGCCAGCAGCACCCGGACTAGCGGGATACCCTACGAGCAGTACTTC. This sequence encodes CASSTRTSGIPYEQYF.

The J gene is TRBJ2-1, the V gene TRBV5-1; D is perhaps TRBD2 (6 bases). The CDR3 spans 15 residues. CDR1 SGHRS and CDR2 YFSETQ come from the germline V gene. V lost 2 bases, J lost 9 bases, and 18 bases lay in between. The chain's CDR3 is CASSFGTPKDPEQFF. The DNA for the CDR3 is TGCGCCAGCAGCTTCGGGACTCCCAAGGATCCTGAGCAGTTCTTC.

The DNA of the CDR3 is TGTGCCAGCAGCCAAGGGGCGCGCACAGATACGCAGTATTTT. Residues: CASSQGARTDTQYF. This chain joins TRBV4-2 and TRBJ2-3; no definite D call. In germline, CDR1 is LGHNA, CDR2 YNFKEQ. The V gene lost 1 base and the J gene lost 1 base, with 6 bases spanning the gap. The CDR3 runs 14 residues.

CDR3 amino acids: CASSQGQGFDYEQYF. The CDR3 DNA follows: TGCGCCAGCAGCCAGGGACAGGGATTCGACTACGAGCAGTACTTC. V gene TRBV4-3 combines with J gene TRBJ2-7; TRBD1 matches at 9 bases. Germline assignment: CDR1 LGHNA and CDR2 YSLEER. This CDR3 spans 15 amino acids. Losses at the gene ends were 3 bases for V and 3 bases for J; bases not matched to a gene: 6.

The chain is built from TRBV6-1 and TRBJ2-1, with D uncertain. CDR1 and CDR2 (germline): MNHNS, SASEGT. The V end lost 2 bases, the J end lost 4 bases, and 24 bases lay between the germline ends. CDR3 length: 19 amino acids. This CDR3 reads CASSEIGPLVLSAYNEQFF. DNA for the CDR3: TGTGCCAGCAGTGAAATCGGCCCGCTGGTTCTATCAGCGTACAATGAGCAGTTCTTC.

J is TRBJ2-7 and V is TRBV7-8, with 12 bases identical to TRBD2. The CDR3 has 16 residues. Germline assignment: CDR1 SGHVS and CDR2 FQNEAQ. Trimming at V came to 6 bases and at J to 7 bases, leaving 13 bases not matched to a gene. CDR3 sequence reads: CASSQTRTSGIGEQYF. The CDR3 coding sequence is TGTGCCAGCAGTCAGACGCGGACTAGCGGGATTGGTGAGCAGTACTTC. Looking up the rest from reference TRBV7-8 and TRBJ2-7 gives the full variable domain: GAGVSQSPRYKVAKRGQDVALRCDPISGHVSLFWYQQALGQGPEFLTYFQNEAQLDKSGLPSDRFFAERPEGSVSTLKIQRTQQEDSAVYLCASSQTRTSGIGEQYFGPGTRLTVT.

The chain has TRBV7-9 and TRBJ2-3, with a weak D call TRBD1 (5 bases). V was shortened by 1 base and J by 2 bases, with 7 bases between the two germline ends. Germline-derived CDR1 and CDR2 are SEHNR and FQNEAQ (reference sequence). The CDR3 sequence is 14 residues long. The CDR3 region is CASSLVGVTDTQYF. The CDR3 DNA follows: TGTGCCAGCAGCTTAGTAGGGGTCACAGATACGCAGTATTTT.

J is TRBJ2-7 and V is TRBV5-1; D possibly corresponds to TRBD2 (6 bases). There are 19 residues in the CDR3. Germline lookup yields CDR1 SGHRS and CDR2 YFSETQ. V was pared by 1 base and J by 2 bases, with 25 bases between. CDR3 loop: CASSLQLAQKGNTPYEQYF. CDR3 nucleotide sequence: TGCGCCAGCAGCTTGCAACTAGCCCAAAAGGGTAACACACCCTACGAGCAGTACTTC.

The rearrangement uses TRBV5-6 and TRBJ1-3; D is unclear. CDR1 and CDR2 (germline): SGHDT, YYEEEE. The CDR3 has 15 residues. Trimming left V 0 bases short and J 3 bases short, with 10 bases between. As DNA, the CDR3 is TGTGCCAGCAGCTTGGTAGGAGATCTTGGAAACACCATATATTTT. Its translation: CASSLVGDLGNTIYF.

This chain joins TRBV7-6 and TRBJ2-2; 13 bases align to TRBD2. V trimming: 5 bases; J trimming: 0 bases; junction bases outside the gene matches: 6. Germline V gives CDR1 SGHVS, CDR2 FNYEAQ. The CDR3 sequence is 18 residues long. In DNA, the CDR3 is TGTGCCAGCAGCGCAGCCGGGACTAGCGGGGCGAACACCGGGGAGCTGTTTTTT. It is translated as CASSAAGTSGANTGELFF.

This chain joins TRBV5-1 and TRBJ2-3, with a tentative D call TRBD2 (6 bases). V was cut by 0 bases and J by 0 bases, with 17 bases left in between. Per the germline V gene, CDR1 is SGHRS and CDR2 is YFSETQ. This CDR3 has 18 residues. CDR3 amino acids: CASSLGESLAPSTDTQYF. Here the CDR3 DNA reads TGCGCCAGCAGCTTGGGCGAAAGTCTAGCGCCAAGCACAGATACGCAGTATTTT.

V and J are TRBV11-2 and TRBJ1-2, with D hard to call. Germline CDR1 and CDR2: SGHAT and FQNNGV. The CDR3 extends over 14 amino acids. The ends were cut back, 4 bases at V and 4 bases at J, with 13 bases in the middle. The CDR3, as DNA: TGTGCCAGCAGCTCCTCGGGAGGGAGCTATGGCTACACCTTC. Protein sequence: CASSSSGGSYGYTF. Together with reference TRBV11-2 and TRBJ1-2, the CDR3 gives the full variable domain: EAGVAQSPRYKIIEKRQSVAFWCNPISGHATLYWYQQILGQGPKLLIQFQNNGVVDDSQLPKDRFSAERLKGVDSTLKIQPAKLEDSAVYLCASSSSGGSYGYTFGSGTRLTVV.

This chain connects TRBV6-5 to TRBJ2-7; a possible D gene is TRBD1 (5 bases). The ends were cut back, 4 bases at V and 2 bases at J, with 18 bases in the middle. This CDR3 is built from 16 residues. The germline CDR1 and CDR2 sequences are MNHEY and SVGAGI. The CDR3 region has the DNA TGTGCCAGCAGTTCCGTTACAGGTTCCCGACCCTACGAGCAGTACTTC. It yields the protein CASSSVTGSRPYEQYF.

This chain connects TRBV19 to TRBJ1-1; D is undetermined. The CDR3 is 14 amino acids. V was pared by 6 bases and J by 0 bases, with 11 bases between. Germline CDR1 is LNHDA and CDR2 is SQIVND (reference sequence). The CDR3 DNA is TGTGCCAGTAGGCAGGCGCTAATGAACACTGAAGCTTTCTTT. This encodes CASRQALMNTEAFF.

This clone was found a few times. V and J are TRBV5-1 and TRBJ1-2; TRBD1 is a possible D gene (6 bases). The CDR3 has 15 amino acids. The ends were cut back, 3 bases at V and 6 bases at J, with 18 bases in the middle. CDR1 and CDR2 (germline): SGHRS, YFSETQ. As DNA, the CDR3 is TGCGCCAGCAGCTGGAATACAGGGCCGAGTGATGGCTACACCTTC. It encodes CASSWNTGPSDGYTF.

The genes are TRBV30 and TRBJ1-6, with D uncertain. In germline, CDR1 is GTSNPN, CDR2 SVGIG (reference sequence). Deletions cut 1 base from V and 6 bases from J, with 7 bases between. This CDR3 is 13 amino acids long. CDR3 bases: TGTGCCTGGAGTGCCCCTCCTAATTCACCCCTCCACTTT. Residues: CAWSAPPNSPLHF.

The V call is TRBV3-1 (or the pseudogene TRBV3-2), the J call TRBJ1-5, with TRBD1 as a possible D gene (6 bases). Germline values: CDR1 LGHDT, CDR2 YNNKEL (reference sequence). Trimming took 4 bases from V and 4 from J, leaving 20 bases between them. The CDR3 has 17 residues. CDR3: CASSLRRPGHTNQPQHF. The CDR3 bases are TGTGCCAGCAGCCTACGAAGGCCGGGACACACAAATCAGCCCCAGCATTTT.

The chain joins TRBV4-2 to TRBJ1-4; 7 bases are a match to TRBD1. This CDR3 region has 16 residues. Looked up from germline, CDR1 is LGHNA and CDR2 is YNFKEQ. With V trimmed by 1 base and J by 4 bases, 6 bases remained unmatched. The CDR3 protein is CASSQVLGQFNEKLFF. DNA for the CDR3: TGTGCCAGCAGCCAAGTGTTGGGACAGTTTAATGAAAAACTGTTTTTT.

The V gene is TRBV5-1, the J gene TRBJ2-7; tentative D call: TRBD2 (6 bases). This CDR3 is built from 15 residues. V shed 4 bases and J shed 3 bases, with 17 bases lying between them. Germline values: CDR1 SGHRS, CDR2 YFSETQ. CDR3 nucleotides: TGCGCCAGCAGCCCTCTGACGGGAGCGAACTACGAGCAGTACTTC. It yields the protein CASSPLTGANYEQYF.

The J gene is TRBJ2-5, the V gene TRBV24-1, with 8 positions matching TRBD2. This CDR3 has 14 amino acids. V shed 6 bases, J shed 5 bases, and the junction held 7 bases outside the gene matches. Per germline, CDR1 KGHDR and CDR2 SFDVKD. CDR3 loop: CATSIAGRSETQYF. DNA of the CDR3: TGTGCCACCAGTATAGCGGGAAGGAGTGAGACCCAGTACTTC.

Ten or more counts support this clone. The chain links TRBV7-9 to TRBJ2-7; D is perhaps TRBD2 (6 bases). The germline V gene encodes CDR1 SEHNR and CDR2 FQNEAQ (reference sequence). The V end lost 4 bases, the J end lost 5 bases, and 18 bases lay between the germline ends. The CDR3 length is 15 residues. CDR3 sequence: CASSYSRGTWDEQYF. CDR3 DNA sequence: TGTGCCAGCAGCTACTCTCGCGGGACCTGGGACGAGCAGTACTTC.

The rearrangement joins TRBV6-2 or TRBV6-3 to TRBJ1-5, with a possible D match to TRBD1 (6 bases). Per germline, CDR1 MNHEY and CDR2 SVGEGT. V lost 0 bases, J lost 9 bases, and 18 bases lay in between. This CDR3 spans 16 amino acids. The chain's CDR3 is CASSYSGGPYSRPQHF. The CDR3 DNA reads as TGTGCCAGCAGTTACTCGGGGGGGCCGTATAGCCGGCCCCAGCATTTT.

This clone was seen more than once but under ten times. The chain couples TRBV5-8 to TRBJ1-2; 10 nucleotides align to TRBD1. CDR1 SGHTS and CDR2 YDEGEE come from the germline V gene. This CDR3 has 15 amino acids. J gave up 3 bases and V 4 bases, and 6 bases lay outside the gene matches. The CDR3 DNA sequence: TGTGCCAGCAGCCCGAGGACAGGGGGTTACTATGGCTACACCTTC. Amino acids: CASSPRTGGYYGYTF. Combining the CDR3 with reference TRBV5-8 and TRBJ1-2 gives the whole variable domain EAGVTQSPTHLIKTRGQQATLRCSPISGHTSVYWYQQALGLGLQFLLWYDEGEERNRGNFPPRFSGRQFPNYSSELNVNALELEDSALYLCASSPRTGGYYGYTFGSGTRLTVV.